This T cell receptor (beta chain) came from a study of T cells in Graves' hyperthyroidism and ophthalmopathy. From RNA transcripts, TCR beta CDR3 regions were amplified. The HTBI primer set served for first-round RT-PCR of the TCR CDR3. Using its own MiXCR run on the multiplex PCR reads, TCRdb lists one record per CDR3 protein. The data contain about 700,000 distinct CDR3 sequences, about 45% of them singletons. Study results and limitations: Peripheral blood also featured most of the thyroid clonotypes expanded above 0.001.

A word on this clonotype: Its antigen is not known.

CDR1 is SNHLY, CDR2 FYNNEI, per germline. The CDR3 is 16 amino acids. Between the trimmed V and J ends, which lost 4 bases and 1 base, there was a span of 13 bases. Diagnoses were made from clinical symptoms, serum measures (thyroxine and TRAb), thyroid ultrasound and orbital computed tomography. This chain links TRBV2 with TRBJ2-2, with a weak D call TRBD1 (5 bases). The sample taken for sequencing was peripheral blood or thyroid tissue (not recorded which). The receptor was isolated from an adult man with Graves' disease, either hyperthyroidism or ophthalmopathy (not recorded which). As DNA, the CDR3 is TGTGCCAGCAGTGGCTCCAGGGAATTGAACACCGGGGAGCTGTTTTTT. It is translated as CASSGSRELNTGELFF.